One sample yielded the 4 T cell receptor beta chains listed below, sequenced in a study of cytomegalovirus exposure and HLA in healthy donors. Libraries were prepared by immunoSEQ multiplex PCR; TCRdb keeps only in-frame clonotypes and omits some of them. The sample has tens of thousands of clones, about 89% seen once. Sequenced: PBMCs. Source of these receptors: a man younger than 35 in good health and CMV-seronegative.

The gene calls are TRBV28 and TRBJ1-5, with 10 bases aligning to TRBD1. V lost 4 bases and J lost 6; bases outside the gene matches: 3. Per the germline V gene, CDR1 is MDHEN and CDR2 is SYDVKM. The CDR3 runs to 14 residues. The CDR3 DNA reads TGTGCCAGCAGTTCGACAGGGGGCGGTCAGCCCCAGCATTTT. Residues: CASSSTGGGQPQHF.

The chain is built from TRBV6-5 and TRBJ1-1; D is uncertain. V lost 5 bases, J lost 1 base, and 14 bases lay in between. This CDR3 comprises 15 residues. The germline V gene encodes CDR1 MNHEY and CDR2 SVGAGI. The CDR3 sequence is CASSPERGGNTEAFF. In DNA form, the CDR3 reads TGTGCCAGCAGTCCCGAGCGTGGAGGGAACACTGAAGCTTTCTTT.

The chain uses TRBV6-6 and TRBJ1-3; D remains unclear. Germline CDR1 MNHNY, CDR2 SVGAGI (reference sequence). With 7 bases removed from V and 6 bases from J, the gap between germline ends came to 10 bases. The CDR3 is made up of 12 amino acids. DNA of the CDR3: TGTGCCAGCACCAATTCAGAAAACACCATATATTTT. It yields the protein CASTNSENTIYF.

This clone was observed a single time. The J gene is TRBJ2-1, the V gene TRBV28, with 9 bases lining up with TRBD2. Germline trimming cut 5 bases from V and 5 bases from J; bases unmatched to any gene: 10. Per the germline V gene, CDR1 is MDHEN and CDR2 is SYDVKM. The CDR3 totals 16 residues. The CDR3: CASSNRVAGANNEQFF. DNA of the CDR3: TGTGCCAGCAGTAACCGAGTAGCGGGAGCGAACAATGAGCAGTTCTTC.